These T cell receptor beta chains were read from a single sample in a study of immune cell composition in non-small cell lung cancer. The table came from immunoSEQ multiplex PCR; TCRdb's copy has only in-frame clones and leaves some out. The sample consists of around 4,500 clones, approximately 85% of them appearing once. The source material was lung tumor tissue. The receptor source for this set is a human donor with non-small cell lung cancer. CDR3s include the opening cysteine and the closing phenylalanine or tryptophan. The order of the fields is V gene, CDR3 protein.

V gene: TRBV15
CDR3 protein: CATSIYYNEQFF

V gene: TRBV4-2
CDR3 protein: CASSQDFASGNEQFF

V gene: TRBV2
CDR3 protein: CAITGQQGNTIYF

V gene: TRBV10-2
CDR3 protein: CASSRLGMRETQYF

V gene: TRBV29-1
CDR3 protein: CSVAGTSDTLDTQYF

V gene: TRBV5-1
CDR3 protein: CASSPGLATGELFF

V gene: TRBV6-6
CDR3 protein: CASSYSRGSNYGYTF

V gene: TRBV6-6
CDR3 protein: CASSQQGMDFRPQHF

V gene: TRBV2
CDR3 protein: CASSSSGTKNIQYF

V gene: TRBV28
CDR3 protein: CATLLRARGPQHF

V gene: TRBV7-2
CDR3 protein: CASSLSLHGYNEQFF

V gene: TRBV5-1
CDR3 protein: CASRRSSGANVLTF

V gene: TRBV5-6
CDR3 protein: CASSPGRAGANVLTF

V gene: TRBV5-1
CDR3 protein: CASSTGGIDEKLFF

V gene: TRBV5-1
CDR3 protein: CASSGSGTGGYNEQFF

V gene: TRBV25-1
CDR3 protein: CASRAGNEQFF

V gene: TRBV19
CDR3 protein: CASSGRQGEGEQFF

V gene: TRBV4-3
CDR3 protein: CASSQESGSLSSYNEQFF

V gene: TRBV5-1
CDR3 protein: CASSFTGANYGYTF

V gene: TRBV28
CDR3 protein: CASRKPGTGVYNEQFF

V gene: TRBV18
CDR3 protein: CASSPQGLAANEQFF

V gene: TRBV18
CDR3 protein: CASSLARGQWDNEQFF

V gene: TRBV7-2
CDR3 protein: CASSPGVSYNSPLHF

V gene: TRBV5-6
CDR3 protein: CASRLAGTGVDTQYF

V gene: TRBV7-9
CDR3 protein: CASSLGPTGAGANVLTF